A single sample is the source of the 10 T cell receptor beta chains below, sequenced in a study of blood T cell repertoires in COVID-19 (dated by TCRdb to about 2020). Library prep was done by the immunoSEQ multiplex PCR assay. In TCRdb, the immuneACCESS table is reduced to in-frame sequences with V and J assigned. These tables do not hold every clone; where another copy was compared, an unresolved V gene accounts for under half, and the others remain unexplained. The sample has about 290,000 clones on record, around nine tenths of them singletons. The ten largest clonotypes hold over 8.5% of the sample. The specimen was peripheral blood. These receptors were obtained from a woman aged 25 to 39 with COVID-19, enrolled during active disease.

V and J are TRBV7-9 and TRBJ2-7; 9 bases agree with TRBD2. The CDR3 runs 13 residues. Losses at the gene ends were 10 bases for V and 5 bases for J; bases not matched to a gene: 9. Per the germline V gene, CDR1 is SEHNR and CDR2 is FQNEAQ (reference sequence). The chain's CDR3 is CATSSGASHEQYF. CDR3 DNA sequence: TGTGCCACCTCTAGCGGGGCTTCCCACGAGCAGTACTTC.

J is TRBJ1-4 and V is TRBV9, with D perhaps matching TRBD1 (6 bases). Germline CDR1 is SGDLS and CDR2 is YYNGEE. V was trimmed by 3 bases and J by 5 bases, leaving 14 bases between them. The CDR3 is 15 amino acids. In nucleotides, the CDR3 is TGTGCCAGCAGCGCCCTAGGGGGATGGAATGAAAAACTGTTTTTT. It codes for CASSALGGWNEKLFF.

J is TRBJ2-7 and V is TRBV20-1; D is undetermined. CDR1 DFQATT and CDR2 SNEGSKA come from the germline V gene (reference sequence). V was shortened by 3 bases and J by 2 bases, with 11 bases between the two germline ends. This CDR3 region has 13 residues. The CDR3 protein is CSASGRLPYEQYF. CDR3 nucleotide sequence: TGCAGTGCTAGTGGCAGACTTCCCTACGAGCAGTACTTC.

The V gene is TRBV20-1, the J gene TRBJ2-2; D perhaps matches TRBD2 (7 bases). V gave up 3 bases and J gave up 5 bases, with 16 bases separating them. The CDR3 covers 15 residues. Per the germline V gene, CDR1 is DFQATT and CDR2 is SNEGSKA (reference sequence). The CDR3 DNA is TGCAGTGCTAGTTTAGGGGGGGCTAAGACCGGGGAGCTGTTTTTT. It specifies CSASLGGAKTGELFF.

V gene TRBV6-5 combines with J gene TRBJ1-1, with TRBD1 matching 9 bases. After removal of 6 bases from V and 2 bases from J, the junction contained 1 base not matched to a gene. The length of the CDR3 is 13 residues. Germline loops: CDR1 MNHEY, CDR2 SVGAGI. The CDR3 nucleotides are TGTGCCAGCAGGACAGGGGGTAACACTGAAGCTTTCTTT. Translation gives CASRTGGNTEAFF.

The rearrangement uses TRBV7-6 and TRBJ2-7; 11 nucleotides agree with TRBD1. The CDR3 length is 15 residues. Per germline, CDR1 SGHVS and CDR2 FNYEAQ. Unmatched junction bases numbered 7, after V lost 1 base and J lost 8 bases. The CDR3 reads CASSLDWGQGDKQYF. CDR3 DNA: TGTGCCAGCAGCTTAGATTGGGGACAGGGGGATAAGCAGTACTTC.

V is TRBV28 and J is TRBJ1-4; 9 positions agree with TRBD1. There are 17 residues in the CDR3. The germline V gene has CDR1 MDHEN and CDR2 SYDVKM. The V and J ends lost 4 bases and 7 bases, in that order; junction bases with no gene match: 13. This chain's CDR3 is CASSSLDRGLGGEKLFF. The DNA of the CDR3 is TGTGCCAGCAGTTCACTGGACAGGGGCCTGGGGGGTGAAAAACTGTTTTTT.

V gene TRBV2 combines with J gene TRBJ2-2; no clear D gene. Germline-derived CDR1 and CDR2 are SNHLY and FYNNEI. V shed 5 bases and J shed 0 bases, with 10 bases lying between them. The CDR3 covers 15 residues. CDR3 sequence (DNA): TGTGCCAGCAGTTTTGCTACCACGAACACCGGGGAGCTGTTTTTT. It is translated as CASSFATTNTGELFF. The variable domain in full, with the rest retrieved from reference TRBV2 and TRBJ2-2, is EPEVTQTPSHQVTQMGQEVILRCVPISNHLYFYWYRQILGQKVEFLVSFYNNEISEKSEIFDDQFSVERPDGSNFTLKIRSTKLEDSAMYFCASSFATTNTGELFFGEGSRLTVL.

V and J are TRBV5-6 and TRBJ2-3; 7 bases fit TRBD1. Germline V gene data show CDR1 as SGHDT and CDR2 as YYEEEE. V trimming: 7 bases; J trimming: 11 bases; junction bases outside the gene matches: 13. The CDR3 contains 13 residues. CDR3 region: CASGRHGQVKQYF. CDR3 sequence (DNA): TGTGCCAGCGGTCGACATGGACAGGTGAAGCAGTATTTT.

This clone came up many times. The chain couples TRBV2 to TRBJ2-7; D may be TRBD2 (6 bases). This CDR3 spans 13 amino acids. V was trimmed by 0 bases and J by 9 bases, leaving 12 bases between them. CDR1 is SNHLY, CDR2 FYNNEI, per germline. The CDR3 nucleotides are TGTGCCAGCAGTGAAGCGGATCTCGGGGGGCAGTACTTC. It is translated as CASSEADLGGQYF.